The 12 T cell receptor beta chains in this list originate from one sample, sequenced in a study of blood T cell repertoires in COVID-19. The repertoire was sequenced with immunoSEQ multiplex PCR; TCRdb's copy has only in-frame clones and lacks some. Of around 100,000 clones in the sample, roughly 80% were seen once. Sequences were obtained from peripheral blood. Receptors originate from a man aged 65-85 years with active or convalescent COVID-19.

CDR3 nucleotide sequence: TGTGCCAGCAGCGCAACAGGGGGGTCCTACGAGCAGTACTTC. Its translation is CASSATGGSYEQYF. The chain employs TRBV9 and TRBJ2-7, with 8 bases identical to TRBD1. J gave up 1 base and V 3 bases, and 3 bases lay outside the gene matches. The CDR3 loop spans 14 amino acids. Germline V gene lookup returns CDR1 SGDLS and CDR2 YYNGEE.

The CDR3 nucleotides read TGTGCCAGCAGCGTACAGGGTCGGAATGAGCAGTTCTTC. Protein: CASSVQGRNEQFF. The V call is TRBV7-3, the J call TRBJ2-1; the D gene is possibly TRBD1 (6 bases). The V gene lost 5 bases and the J gene lost 7 bases, with 12 bases spanning the gap. This CDR3 contains 13 residues. Germline-derived CDR1 and CDR2 are SGHTA and FQGTGA.

This rearrangement joins TRBV5-6 to TRBJ2-7; TRBD2 agrees at 11 bases. The CDR3 contains 16 residues. After removal of 3 bases from V and 4 bases from J, the junction contained 9 bases not matched to a gene. Germline CDR1 and CDR2: SGHDT and YYEEEE. This chain's CDR3 is CASSSIAGGLLYEQYF. The CDR3, as DNA: TGTGCCAGCAGCTCCATAGCGGGGGGGCTCTTGTACGAGCAGTACTTC.

The chain employs TRBV11-2 and TRBJ1-6; 7 bases fit TRBD1. From germline, CDR1 is SGHAT and CDR2 FQNNGV. The ends lost 0 bases at V and 7 bases at J; junction bases unmatched: 3. This CDR3 has 15 amino acids. This chain's CDR3 is CASSLEGDRNSPLHF. DNA of the CDR3: TGTGCCAGCAGCTTAGAAGGGGACAGAAATTCACCCCTCCACTTT.

This rearrangement joins TRBV5-1 to TRBJ2-1, with D tentatively TRBD1 (5 bases). V was pared by 4 bases and J by 4 bases, with 9 bases between. The CDR3 runs to 13 residues. Germline V CDR1 and CDR2: SGHRS, YFSETQ. This chain's CDR3 is CASSPDTYNEQFF. The DNA of the CDR3 is TGCGCCAGCAGCCCGGACACGTACAATGAGCAGTTCTTC.

V and J are TRBV19 and TRBJ1-6; D call uncertain. Germline V gene data show CDR1 as LNHDA and CDR2 as SQIVND (reference sequence). The CDR3 length is 13 residues. The V end was cut by 3 bases, the J end by 10 bases, with 10 bases between. Here the CDR3 reads CASSIDERSPLHF. Written as DNA, the CDR3 is TGTGCCAGTAGTATTGATGAGAGATCACCCCTCCACTTT.

The chain uses TRBV5-1 and TRBJ1-1, with D perhaps TRBD1 (5 bases). V lost 2 bases to trimming and J lost 4 bases, with 15 bases between them. This CDR3 spans 15 amino acids. The germline gives CDR1 SGHRS, CDR2 YFSETQ. CDR3 region: CASSFGHRVGTEAFF. The CDR3 DNA follows: TGCGCCAGCAGCTTCGGACACCGGGTGGGCACTGAAGCTTTCTTT.

The chain combines TRBV18 with TRBJ1-5; 8 nucleotides match TRBD1. Germline values: CDR1 KGHSH, CDR2 LQKENI. The CDR3 has 14 amino acids. V lost 6 bases to trimming and J lost 6 bases; unmatched junction nucleotides: 7. The CDR3 reads CASSSTGVSQPQHF. The CDR3 DNA sequence: TGTGCCAGCTCGTCGACAGGGGTGAGTCAGCCCCAGCATTTT. The complete variable domain, with remaining parts taken from reference TRBV18 and TRBJ1-5, reads NAGVMQNPRHLVRRRGQEARLRCSPMKGHSHVYWYRQLPEEGLKFMVYLQKENIIDESGMPKERFSAEFPKEGPSILRIQQVVRGDSAAYFCASSSTGVSQPQHFGDGTRLSIL.

The V gene is TRBV5-1, the J gene TRBJ1-1; no clear D. Looked up from germline, CDR1 is SGHRS and CDR2 is YFSETQ. V was trimmed by 0 bases and J by 4 bases, leaving 7 bases between them. The CDR3 covers 13 residues. CDR3 region: CASSLGSSTEAFF. The CDR3 nucleotides read TGCGCCAGCAGCTTGGGAAGTAGCACTGAAGCTTTCTTT.

This sequence joins TRBV14 and TRBJ1-1; D perhaps matches TRBD1 (5 bases). The CDR3 extends over 14 amino acids. Trimming removed 0 bases at V and 4 bases at J, with 9 bases between. Germline V gene data show CDR1 as SGHDN and CDR2 as FVKESK. CDR3 coding DNA: TGTGCCAGCAGCCAAGAAGCAGGGCTCACTGAAGCTTTCTTT. Encoded protein: CASSQEAGLTEAFF.

The chain has TRBV7-9 and TRBJ2-1; no firm D call. Germline values: CDR1 SEHNR, CDR2 FQNEAQ (reference sequence). Trimming removed 4 bases at V and 0 bases at J, with 7 bases between. This CDR3 spans 14 amino acids. Written as DNA, the CDR3 is TGTGCCAGCAGCTCACCTAGCTCCTACAATGAGCAGTTCTTC. Its translation is CASSSPSSYNEQFF.

CDR3 in amino acids: CASSEVYGSLLYEQYF. CDR3 nucleotides: TGTGCCAGCAGTGAGGTTTATGGTTCGCTACTCTACGAGCAGTACTTC. The chain joins TRBV6-4 to TRBJ2-7; no clear D. The CDR3 consists of 16 residues. Between the trimmed V and J ends, which lost 3 bases and 3 bases, there was a span of 18 bases. The V gene's germline CDR1 is MRHNA and CDR2 SNTAGT.